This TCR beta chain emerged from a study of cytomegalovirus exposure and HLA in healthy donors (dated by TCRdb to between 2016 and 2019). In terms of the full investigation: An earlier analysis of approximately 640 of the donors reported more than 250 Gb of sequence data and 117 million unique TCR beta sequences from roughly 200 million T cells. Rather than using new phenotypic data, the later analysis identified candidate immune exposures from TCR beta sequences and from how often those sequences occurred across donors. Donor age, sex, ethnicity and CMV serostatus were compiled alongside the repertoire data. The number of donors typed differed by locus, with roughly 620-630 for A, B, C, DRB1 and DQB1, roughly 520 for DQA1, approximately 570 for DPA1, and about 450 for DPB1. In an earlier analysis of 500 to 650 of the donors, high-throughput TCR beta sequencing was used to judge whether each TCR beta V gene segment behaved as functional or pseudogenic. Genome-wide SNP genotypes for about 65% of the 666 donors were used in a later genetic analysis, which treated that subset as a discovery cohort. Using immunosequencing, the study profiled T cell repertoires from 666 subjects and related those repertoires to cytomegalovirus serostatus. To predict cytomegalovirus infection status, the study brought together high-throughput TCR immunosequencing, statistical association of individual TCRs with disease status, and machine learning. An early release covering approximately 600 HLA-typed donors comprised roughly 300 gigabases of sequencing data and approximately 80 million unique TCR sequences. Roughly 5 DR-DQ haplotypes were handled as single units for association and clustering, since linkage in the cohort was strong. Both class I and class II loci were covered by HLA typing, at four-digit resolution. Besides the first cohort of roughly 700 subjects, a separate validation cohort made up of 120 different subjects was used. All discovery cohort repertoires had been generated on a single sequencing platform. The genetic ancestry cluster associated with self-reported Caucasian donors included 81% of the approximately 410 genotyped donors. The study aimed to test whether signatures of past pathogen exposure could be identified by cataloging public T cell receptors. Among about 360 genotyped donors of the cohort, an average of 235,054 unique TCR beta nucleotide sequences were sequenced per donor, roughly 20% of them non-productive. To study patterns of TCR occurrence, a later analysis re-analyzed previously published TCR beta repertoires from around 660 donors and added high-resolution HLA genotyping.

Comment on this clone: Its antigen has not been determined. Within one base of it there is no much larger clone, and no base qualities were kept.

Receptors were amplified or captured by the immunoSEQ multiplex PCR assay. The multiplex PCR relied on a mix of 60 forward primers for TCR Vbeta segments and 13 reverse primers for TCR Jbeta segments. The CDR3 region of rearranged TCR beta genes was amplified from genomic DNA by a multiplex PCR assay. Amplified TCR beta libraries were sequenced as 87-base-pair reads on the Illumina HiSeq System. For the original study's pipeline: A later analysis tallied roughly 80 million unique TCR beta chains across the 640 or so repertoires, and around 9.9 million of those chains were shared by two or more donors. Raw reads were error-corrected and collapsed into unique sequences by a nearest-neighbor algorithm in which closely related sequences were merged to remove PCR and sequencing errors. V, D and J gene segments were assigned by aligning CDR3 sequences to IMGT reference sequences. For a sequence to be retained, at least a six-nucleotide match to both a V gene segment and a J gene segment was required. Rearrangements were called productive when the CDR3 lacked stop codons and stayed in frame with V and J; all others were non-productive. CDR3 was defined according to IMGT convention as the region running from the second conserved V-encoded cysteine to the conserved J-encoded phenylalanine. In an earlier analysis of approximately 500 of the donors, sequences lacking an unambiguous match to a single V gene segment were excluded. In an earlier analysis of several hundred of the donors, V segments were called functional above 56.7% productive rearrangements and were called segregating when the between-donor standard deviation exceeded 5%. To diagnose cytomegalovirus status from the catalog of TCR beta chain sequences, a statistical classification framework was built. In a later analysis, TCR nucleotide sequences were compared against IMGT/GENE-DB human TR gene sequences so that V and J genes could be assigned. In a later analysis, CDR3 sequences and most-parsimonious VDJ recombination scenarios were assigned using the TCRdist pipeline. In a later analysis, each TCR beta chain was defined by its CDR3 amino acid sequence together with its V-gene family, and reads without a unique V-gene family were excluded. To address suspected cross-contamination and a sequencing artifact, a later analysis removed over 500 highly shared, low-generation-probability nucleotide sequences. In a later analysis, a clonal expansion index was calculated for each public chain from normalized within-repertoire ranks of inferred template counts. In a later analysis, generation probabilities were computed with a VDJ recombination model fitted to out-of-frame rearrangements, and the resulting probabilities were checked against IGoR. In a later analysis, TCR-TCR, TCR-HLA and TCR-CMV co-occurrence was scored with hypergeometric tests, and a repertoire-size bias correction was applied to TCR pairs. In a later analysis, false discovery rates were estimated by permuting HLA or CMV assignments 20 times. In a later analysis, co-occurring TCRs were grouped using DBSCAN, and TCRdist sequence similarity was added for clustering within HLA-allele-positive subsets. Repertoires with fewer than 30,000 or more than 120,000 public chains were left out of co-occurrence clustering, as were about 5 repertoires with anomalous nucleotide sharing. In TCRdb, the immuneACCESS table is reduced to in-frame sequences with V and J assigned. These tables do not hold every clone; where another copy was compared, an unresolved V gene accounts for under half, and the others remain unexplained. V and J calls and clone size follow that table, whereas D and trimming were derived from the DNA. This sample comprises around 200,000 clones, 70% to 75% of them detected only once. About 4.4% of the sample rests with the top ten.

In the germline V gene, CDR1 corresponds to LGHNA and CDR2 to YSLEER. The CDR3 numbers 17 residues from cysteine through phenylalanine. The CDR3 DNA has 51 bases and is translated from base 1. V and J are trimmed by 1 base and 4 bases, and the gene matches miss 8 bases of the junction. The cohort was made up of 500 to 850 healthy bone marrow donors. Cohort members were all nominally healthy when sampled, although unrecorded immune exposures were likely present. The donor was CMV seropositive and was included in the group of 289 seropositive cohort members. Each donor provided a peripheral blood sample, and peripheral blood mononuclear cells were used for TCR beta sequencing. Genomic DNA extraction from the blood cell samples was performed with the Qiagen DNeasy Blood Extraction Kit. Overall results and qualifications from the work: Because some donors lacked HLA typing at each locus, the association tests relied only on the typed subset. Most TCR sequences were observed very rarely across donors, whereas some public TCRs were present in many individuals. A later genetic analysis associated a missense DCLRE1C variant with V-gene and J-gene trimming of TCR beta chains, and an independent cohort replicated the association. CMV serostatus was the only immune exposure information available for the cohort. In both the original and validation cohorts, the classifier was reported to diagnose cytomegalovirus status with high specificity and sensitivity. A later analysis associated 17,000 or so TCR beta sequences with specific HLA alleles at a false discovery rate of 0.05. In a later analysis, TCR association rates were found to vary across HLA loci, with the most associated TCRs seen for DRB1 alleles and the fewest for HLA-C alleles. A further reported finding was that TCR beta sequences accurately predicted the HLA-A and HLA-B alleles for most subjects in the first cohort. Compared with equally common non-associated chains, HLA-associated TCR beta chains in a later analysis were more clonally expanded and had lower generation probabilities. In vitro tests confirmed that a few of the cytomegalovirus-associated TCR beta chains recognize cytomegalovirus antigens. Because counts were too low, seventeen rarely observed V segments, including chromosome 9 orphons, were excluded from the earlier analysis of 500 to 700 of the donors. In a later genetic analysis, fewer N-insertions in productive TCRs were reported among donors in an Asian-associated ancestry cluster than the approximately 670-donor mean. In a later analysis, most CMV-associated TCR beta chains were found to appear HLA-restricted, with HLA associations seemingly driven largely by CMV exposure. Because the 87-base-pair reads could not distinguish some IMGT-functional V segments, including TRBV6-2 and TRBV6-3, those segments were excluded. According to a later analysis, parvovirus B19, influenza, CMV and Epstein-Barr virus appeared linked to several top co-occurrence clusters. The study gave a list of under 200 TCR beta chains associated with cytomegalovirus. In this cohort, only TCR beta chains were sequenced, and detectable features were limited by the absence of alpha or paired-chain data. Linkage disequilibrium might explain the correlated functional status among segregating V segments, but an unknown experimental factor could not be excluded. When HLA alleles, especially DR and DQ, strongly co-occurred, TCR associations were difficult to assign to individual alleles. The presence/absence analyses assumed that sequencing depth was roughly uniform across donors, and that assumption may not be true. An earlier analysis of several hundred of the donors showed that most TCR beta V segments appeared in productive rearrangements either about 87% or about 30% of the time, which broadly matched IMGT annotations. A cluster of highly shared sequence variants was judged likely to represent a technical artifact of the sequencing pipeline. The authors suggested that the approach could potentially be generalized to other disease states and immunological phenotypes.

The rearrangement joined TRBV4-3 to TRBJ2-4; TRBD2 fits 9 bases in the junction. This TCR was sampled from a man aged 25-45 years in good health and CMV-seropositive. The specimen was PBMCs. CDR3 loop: CASSQGGLARGKNIQYF. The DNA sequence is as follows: TGCGCCAGCAGCCAAGGCGGACTAGCGAGGGGAAAAAACATTCAGTACTTC.